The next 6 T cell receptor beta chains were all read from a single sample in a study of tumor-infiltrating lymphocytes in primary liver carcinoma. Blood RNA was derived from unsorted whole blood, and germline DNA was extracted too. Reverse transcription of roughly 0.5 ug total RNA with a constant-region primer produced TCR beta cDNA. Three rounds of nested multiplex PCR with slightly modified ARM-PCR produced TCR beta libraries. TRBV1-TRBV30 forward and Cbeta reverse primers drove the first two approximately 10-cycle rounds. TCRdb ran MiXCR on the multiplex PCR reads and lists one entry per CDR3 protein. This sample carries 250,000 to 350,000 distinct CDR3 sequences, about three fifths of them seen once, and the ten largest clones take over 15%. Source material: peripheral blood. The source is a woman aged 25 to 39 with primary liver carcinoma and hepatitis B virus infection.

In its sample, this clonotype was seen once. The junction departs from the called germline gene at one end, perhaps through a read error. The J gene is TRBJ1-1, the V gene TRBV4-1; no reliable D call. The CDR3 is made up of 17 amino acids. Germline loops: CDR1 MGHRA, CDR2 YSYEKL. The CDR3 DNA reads TGCACCAGCAGCCAGGCACCGGTGTCCGGGGTGAACACTGAAGCTTTCTTT. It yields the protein CTSSQAPVSGVNTEAFF.

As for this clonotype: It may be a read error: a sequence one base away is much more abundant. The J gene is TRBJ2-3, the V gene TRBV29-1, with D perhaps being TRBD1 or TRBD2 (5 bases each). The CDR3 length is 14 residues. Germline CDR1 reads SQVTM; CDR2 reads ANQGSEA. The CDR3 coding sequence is TGCAGCCTTGAGGGGTCTTCGAGCACAGATACGCAGTATTTT. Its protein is CSLEGSSSTDTQYF.

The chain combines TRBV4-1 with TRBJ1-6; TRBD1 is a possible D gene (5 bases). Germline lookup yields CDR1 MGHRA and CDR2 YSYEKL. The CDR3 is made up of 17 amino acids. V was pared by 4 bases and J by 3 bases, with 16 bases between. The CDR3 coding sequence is TGCGCCAGCAGCCGTCGTACGAGGGACTACTATAATTCACCCCTCCACTTT. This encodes CASSRRTRDYYNSPLHF.

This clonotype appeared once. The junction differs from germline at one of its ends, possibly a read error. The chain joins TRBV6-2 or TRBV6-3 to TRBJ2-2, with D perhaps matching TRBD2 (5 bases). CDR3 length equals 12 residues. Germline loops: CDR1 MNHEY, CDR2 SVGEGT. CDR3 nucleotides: TGTGCCAGCGGGTTTAACACCGGGGAGCTGCTTTTT. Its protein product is CASGFNTGELLF.

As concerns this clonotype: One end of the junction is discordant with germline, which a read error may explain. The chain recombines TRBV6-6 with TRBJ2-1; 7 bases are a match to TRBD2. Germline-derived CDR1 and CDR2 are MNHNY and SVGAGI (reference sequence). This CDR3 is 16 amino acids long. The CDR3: CASSGRGLSGCGEQFF. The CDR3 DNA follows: TGTGCCAGCAGTGGGCGGGGACTTAGCGGGTGCGGAGAGCAATTCTTC.

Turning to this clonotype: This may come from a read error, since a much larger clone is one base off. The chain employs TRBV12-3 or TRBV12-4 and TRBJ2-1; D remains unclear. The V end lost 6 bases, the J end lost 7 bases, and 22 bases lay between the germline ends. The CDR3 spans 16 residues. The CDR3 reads CASSQLGVTSGNEQFF. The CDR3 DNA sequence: TGTGCCAGCAGCCAGTTGGGCGTGACGTCCGGAAATGAGCAGTTCTTC.